This T cell receptor beta chain was captured in a study of OX40 agonist ivuxolimab in advanced cancers. Study observations and caveats: CD4+ T cells averaged fewer expanded clones than CD8+ T cells.

This table comes from immunoSEQ multiplex PCR, and its TCRdb copy is limited to in-frame clones, with some not included. This sample has 70,000 to 85,000 clones, with around nine tenths found just once. Points on this clone: Antigen unknown.

Blood was sampled at baseline, cycle 4 day 1, and cycle 7 day 1. V lost 7 bases and J lost 5, with 15 bases in between. The CDR3 consists of 14 residues. CDR1 is GTSNPN and CDR2 is SVGIG in the germline V gene (reference sequence). The sequence came from an adult with an advanced solid tumor such as melanoma, head and neck, liver or kidney cancer. The rearrangement links TRBV30 to TRBJ1-6; D might be TRBD1 (6 bases). The sequenced sample was CD4+ or CD8+ T cells sorted from blood, obtained in a trial of the OX40 agonist ivuxolimab. CDR3 amino acids: CALTGGVNNSPLHF. In DNA, the CDR3 is TGTGCCTTGACAGGTGGGGTAAATAATTCACCCCTCCACTTT.